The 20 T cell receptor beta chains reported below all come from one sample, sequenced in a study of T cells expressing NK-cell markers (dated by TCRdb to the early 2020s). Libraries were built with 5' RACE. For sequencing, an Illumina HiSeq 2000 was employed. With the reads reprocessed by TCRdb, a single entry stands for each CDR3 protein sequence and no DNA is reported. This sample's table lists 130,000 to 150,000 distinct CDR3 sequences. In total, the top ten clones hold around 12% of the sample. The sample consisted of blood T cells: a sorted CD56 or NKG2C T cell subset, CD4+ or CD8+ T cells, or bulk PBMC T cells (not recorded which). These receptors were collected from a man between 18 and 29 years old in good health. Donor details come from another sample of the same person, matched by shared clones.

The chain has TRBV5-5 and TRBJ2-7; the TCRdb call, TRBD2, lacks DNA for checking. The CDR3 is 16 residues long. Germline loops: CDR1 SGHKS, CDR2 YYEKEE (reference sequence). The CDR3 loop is CASRPGTSGRAYEQYF.

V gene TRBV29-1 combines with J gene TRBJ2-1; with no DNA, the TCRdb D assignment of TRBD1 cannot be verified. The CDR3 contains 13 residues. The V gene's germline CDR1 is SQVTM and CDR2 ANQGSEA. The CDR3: CSVDYGGYNEQFF.

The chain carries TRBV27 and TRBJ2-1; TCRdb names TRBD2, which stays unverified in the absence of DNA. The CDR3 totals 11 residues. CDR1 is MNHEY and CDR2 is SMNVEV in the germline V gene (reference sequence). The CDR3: CASREGSEQFF.

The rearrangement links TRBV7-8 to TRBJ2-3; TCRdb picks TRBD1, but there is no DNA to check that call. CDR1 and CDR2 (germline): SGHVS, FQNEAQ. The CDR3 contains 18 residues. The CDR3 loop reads CASSLSLGEPSKISTQYF.

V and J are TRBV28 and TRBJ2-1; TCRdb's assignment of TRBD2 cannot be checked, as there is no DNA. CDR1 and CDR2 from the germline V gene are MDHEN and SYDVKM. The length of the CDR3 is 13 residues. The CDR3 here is CASSLQRVVEQFF.

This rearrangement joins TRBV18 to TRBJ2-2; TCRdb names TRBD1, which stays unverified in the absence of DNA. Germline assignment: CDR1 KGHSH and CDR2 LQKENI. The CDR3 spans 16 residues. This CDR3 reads CASSPEAGAETGELFF.

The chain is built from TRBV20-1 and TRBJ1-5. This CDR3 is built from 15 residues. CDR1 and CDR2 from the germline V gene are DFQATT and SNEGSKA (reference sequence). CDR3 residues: CSAGGRGDSNQPQHF.

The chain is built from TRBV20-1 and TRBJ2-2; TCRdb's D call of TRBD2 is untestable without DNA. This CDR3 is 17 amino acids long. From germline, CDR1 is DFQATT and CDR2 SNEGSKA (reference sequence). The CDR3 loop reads CSAWGRTSGSNTGELFF.

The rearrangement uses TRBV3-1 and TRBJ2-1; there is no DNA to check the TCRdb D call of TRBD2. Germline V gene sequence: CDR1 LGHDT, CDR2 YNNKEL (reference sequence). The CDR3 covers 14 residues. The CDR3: CASSQEGLAYEQFF.

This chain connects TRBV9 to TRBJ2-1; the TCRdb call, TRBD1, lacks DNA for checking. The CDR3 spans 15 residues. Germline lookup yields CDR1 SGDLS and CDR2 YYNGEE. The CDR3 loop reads CASSVGAALYNEQFF.

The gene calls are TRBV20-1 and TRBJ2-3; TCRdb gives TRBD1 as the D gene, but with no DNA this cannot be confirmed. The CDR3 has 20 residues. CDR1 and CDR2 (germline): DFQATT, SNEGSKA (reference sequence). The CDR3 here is CSARDPGNGGLGRYTDTQYF.

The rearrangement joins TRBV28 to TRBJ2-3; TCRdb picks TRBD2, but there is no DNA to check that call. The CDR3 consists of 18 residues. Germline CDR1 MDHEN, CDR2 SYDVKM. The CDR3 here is CASSLLGLAGAGTDTQYF.

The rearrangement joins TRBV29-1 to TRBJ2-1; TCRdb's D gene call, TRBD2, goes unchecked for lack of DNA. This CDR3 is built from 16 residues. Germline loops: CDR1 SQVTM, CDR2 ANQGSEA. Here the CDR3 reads CSVEGLAGSSYNEQFF.

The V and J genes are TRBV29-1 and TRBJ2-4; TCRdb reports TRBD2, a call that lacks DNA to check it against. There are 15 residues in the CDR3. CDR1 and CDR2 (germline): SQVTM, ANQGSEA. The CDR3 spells CSVVLAELAKNIQYF.

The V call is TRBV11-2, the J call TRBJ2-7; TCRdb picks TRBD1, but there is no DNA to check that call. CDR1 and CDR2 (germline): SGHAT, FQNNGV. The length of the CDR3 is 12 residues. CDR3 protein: CASSRDIYEQYF.

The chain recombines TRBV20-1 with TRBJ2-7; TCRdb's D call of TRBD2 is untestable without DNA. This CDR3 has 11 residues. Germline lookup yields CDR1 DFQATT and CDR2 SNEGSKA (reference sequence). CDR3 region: CSAKLANEQYF.

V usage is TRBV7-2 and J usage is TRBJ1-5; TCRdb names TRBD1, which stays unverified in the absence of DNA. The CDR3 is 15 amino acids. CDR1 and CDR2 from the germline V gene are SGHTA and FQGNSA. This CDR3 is CASSLQGNSNQPQHF.

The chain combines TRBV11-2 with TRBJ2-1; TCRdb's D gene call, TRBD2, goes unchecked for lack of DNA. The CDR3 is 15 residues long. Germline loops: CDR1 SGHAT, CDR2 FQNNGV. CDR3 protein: CASTLDLAGGNEQFF.

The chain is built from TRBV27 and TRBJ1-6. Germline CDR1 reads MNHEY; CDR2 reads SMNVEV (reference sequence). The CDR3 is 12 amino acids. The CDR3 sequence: CASKGEGSPLHF.

CDR3 in amino acids: CAINPGGGNTIYF. V gene TRBV12-3 or TRBV12-4 combines with J gene TRBJ1-3; checking the TCRdb D call of TRBD1 is not possible without DNA. The CDR3 totals 13 residues.